Sequencing of this T cell receptor beta chain was carried out in a study of CD8 T cells in Susac syndrome. About the study: Patients with Susac syndrome were, at the time of blood collection, therapy-naive, maintained on corticosteroids, or maintained on intravenous immunoglobulin alone.

RNA in amounts of roughly 0.5 to 1 ug was reverse transcribed with random hexamers. Multiplex PCR with immunoSEQ amplified the TCR beta CDR3 across 54 Vbeta and 13 Jbeta. In TCRdb, the immunoSEQ multiplex PCR reads were re-called with MiXCR into one record per CDR3 protein. The table lists under 200,000 distinct CDR3 sequences, 95% to 97% of them singletons. As regards this clonotype: Its antigen is still unknown.

Study-level findings and limits: The study conceded that relatively few individuals underwent its TCR sequencing and HLA analysis. In Susac patients, clonal expansion was not detected in CD4+ cells.

Trimming took 3 bases from V and 0 from J, leaving 7 bases between them. Germline assignment: CDR1 SGHTA and CDR2 FQGNSA. This CDR3 is built from 14 residues. This receptor was taken from a human donor with Susac syndrome. The sequencing sample was made of CD4+ T cells from PBMCs. V is TRBV7-2 and J is TRBJ2-3; D is possibly TRBD1 (5 bases). The CDR3 region has the DNA TGTGCCAGCAGCTTCAGGGTTAGCACAGATACGCAGTATTTT. This encodes CASSFRVSTDTQYF.